A selection of T cell receptor beta chains follows, all from one sample in a study of T-cell memory formation after mild COVID-19. TCRdb ran MiXCR on the 5' RACE reads and lists one entry per CDR3 protein. The profile shows about 90,000 distinct CDR3 sequences, about 14% of them singletons. The sample was PBMCs or a T cell subset sorted from them (not recorded which). All receptors derive from a man aged 18 to 29 who had mild COVID-19 (a few samples of this study predate the infection). Cell type and time point are not known. CDR3s include the opening cysteine and the closing phenylalanine or tryptophan. Each record gives: D gene, J gene, V gene, clone size, CDR3 protein, CDR3 DNA. A D gene is named only where the DNA matches it firmly. Clone size is not always given. Where it is, it says once, few, many or a class for expanded clones.

>NA|TRBJ2-3|TRBV7-2|once
CASGYREYTDTQYF
TGTGCCAGCGGATACAGGGAGTACACAGATACGCAGTATTTT
>TRBD1|TRBJ2-2|TRBV3-1|NA
CASSHRDRGYGGELFF
TGTGCCAGCAGCCACCGGGACAGGGGATACGGCGGGGAGCTGTTTTTT
>NA|TRBJ1-4|TRBV7-6|NA
CASSKRAGYEKLFF
TGTGCCAGCAGCAAACGGGCGGGGTATGAAAAACTGTTTTTT
>NA|TRBJ2-7|TRBV7-9|few
CASSFVGAQGPYEQYF
TGTGCCAGCAGCTTTGTGGGTGCCCAGGGACCCTACGAGCAGTACTTC
>NA|TRBJ2-5|TRBV7-9|few
CASSLDLVQETQYF
TGTGCCAGCAGCTTAGACTTGGTACAAGAGACCCAGTACTTC
>NA|TRBJ1-4|TRBV6-2/TRBV6-3|NA
CASSYVGGARKLFF
TGTGCCAGCAGTTACGTGGGGGGAGCGAGAAAACTGTTTTTT
>NA|TRBJ2-7|TRBV12-3/TRBV12-4|NA
CASSFAGSYEQYF
TGTGCCAGCAGTTTCGCGGGCTCCTACGAGCAGTACTTC
>NA|TRBJ2-1|TRBV6-5|many
CASSYRENEQFF
TGTGCCAGCAGTTACAGGGAAAATGAGCAGTTCTTC
>NA|TRBJ1-6|TRBV4-3|few
CASSQVWFNKPRGSPLHF
TGCGCCAGCAGCCAAGTGTGGTTTAACAAACCCCGAGGTTCACCCCTCCACTTT
>NA|TRBJ2-7|TRBV27|many
CASSTPGREQYF
TGTGCCAGCAGCACCCCGGGCAGAGAGCAGTACTTC
>NA|TRBJ2-1|TRBV12-3/TRBV12-4|few
CASSFVGGGPYNEQFF
TGTGCCAGCAGTTTCGTGGGTGGGGGCCCCTACAATGAGCAGTTCTTC
>NA|TRBJ1-2|TRBV6-2/TRBV6-3|few
CASSYSTAGDSNYGYTF
TGTGCCAGCAGTTACTCGACGGCAGGGGACTCTAACTATGGCTACACCTTC
>NA|TRBJ2-1|TRBV27|NA
CASSLGQGYNEQFF
TGTGCCAGCAGTTTAGGTCAGGGGTACAATGAGCAGTTCTTC
>TRBD1|TRBJ2-2|TRBV4-1|NA
CASSLGQETTGELFF
TGCGCCAGCAGCCTAGGACAGGAGACCACCGGGGAGCTGTTTTTT
>NA|TRBJ1-6|TRBV6-7|NA
CASSYWHEIHF
TGTGCCAGCAGTTACTGGCATGAAATCCACTTT
>NA|TRBJ2-6|TRBV12-5|NA
CASGFSLSGANVLTF
TGTGCTAGTGGTTTTTCGCTCTCTGGGGCCAACGTCCTGACTTTC
>TRBD2|TRBJ2-3|TRBV7-8|few
CASSLERGGRTDTQYF
TGTGCCAGCAGCCTCGAGCGGGGGGGCCGGACAGATACGCAGTATTTT
>TRBD1|TRBJ1-2|TRBV27|NA
CASSADPQGADYGYTF
TGTGCCAGCAGTGCCGACCCCCAGGGGGCGGACTATGGCTACACCTTC
>NA|TRBJ2-2|TRBV6-6|NA
CASSYSEAGELFF
TGTGCCAGCAGTTACTCGGAGGCCGGGGAGCTGTTTTTT
>NA|TRBJ2-3|TRBV29-1|NA
CSVGLASDTQYF
TGCAGCGTCGGACTTGCCTCGGATACGCAGTATTTT
>TRBD2|TRBJ2-2|TRBV5-4|few
CASSSAWGGTGELFF
TGTGCCAGCAGCTCCGCCTGGGGGGGGACCGGGGAGCTGTTTTTT
>NA|TRBJ1-5|TRBV4-1|NA
CASSQDGAGPQHF
TGCGCCAGCAGCCAAGATGGAGCGGGGCCCCAGCATTTT
>NA|TRBJ2-2|TRBV6-5|few
CASSYSISGELFF
TGTGCCAGCAGTTACTCGATATCCGGGGAGCTGTTTTTT
>NA|TRBJ1-5|TRBV27|few
CASSLSAGAVSNQPQHF
TGTGCCAGCAGTTTATCGGCAGGGGCCGTAAGCAATCAGCCCCAGCATTTT
>NA|TRBJ2-1|TRBV7-2|NA
CASTSDSAYNEQFF
TGTGCCAGCACCTCCGATTCTGCCTACAATGAGCAGTTCTTC
>NA|TRBJ2-1|TRBV5-1|few
CASSVDRSSYNEQFF
TGCGCCAGCAGCGTAGACAGGAGCTCCTACAATGAGCAGTTCTTC